These T cell receptor beta chains were read from a single sample in a study of shared clonotypes between healthy human individuals. Sequencing used immunoSEQ multiplex PCR; TCRdb keeps in-frame clones, though not all of them. Of about 980,000 clones in the sample, about three quarters were seen once. The sample taken for sequencing was memory CD4+ T cells sorted from blood. The source is a man aged 18 to 29 in good health. The CDR3 runs from the conserved cysteine through the conserved F or W. The D gene is left open where the match is weak. Size is stated for part of the rows, as once, few or many counts, or as a class when the clone is expanded.

TRBJ2-7	TRBD2	.	TRBV11-2	TGTGCCAGCAGCTTGGCGGGGGGGTCTTACGAGCAGTACTTC	CASSLAGGSYEQYF
TRBJ1-6	.	.	TRBV9	TGTGCCAGCAGCTTGGAGGGGCAGTGGGATTCACCCCTCCACTTT	CASSLEGQWDSPLHF
TRBJ2-6	.	once	TRBV5-1	TGCGCCAGCAGCCCCTCGGGGAGCTCTGGGGCCAACGTCCTGACTTTC	CASSPSGSSGANVLTF
TRBJ1-6	.	.	TRBV7-2	TGTGCCAGCAGCCAGAGAGGAGAGGGGAGGGGTTCACCCCTCCACTTT	CASSQRGEGRGSPLHF
TRBJ2-1	.	.	TRBV28	TGTGCCAGCACCCCCGGTACGGGCTTTAATAATGAGCAGTTCTTC	CASTPGTGFNNEQFF
TRBJ1-5	.	few	TRBV4-1	TGCGCCAGCAGCCCAGGTCGGTATCAGCCCCAGCATTTT	CASSPGRYQPQHF
TRBJ1-1	TRBD1	.	TRBV4-1	TGCGCCAGCAGCCAGCGGACAGGGGGAGGTACTGAAGCTTTCTTT	CASSQRTGGGTEAFF
TRBJ2-2	.	.	TRBV5-4	TGTGCCAGCAGCGCGGAACAGGGTCCGAACACCGGGGAGCTGTTTTTT	CASSAEQGPNTGELFF
TRBJ1-3	.	.	TRBV11-2	TGTGCCAGCACCCAGGGTTTAAGCGGAAACACCATATATTTT	CASTQGLSGNTIYF
TRBJ1-2	.	.	TRBV5-6	TGTGCCAGCAGCTTGAATAGGGGTTTCGGTGGCTACACCTTC	CASSLNRGFGGYTF